Each of the 26 T cell receptor beta chains below was sequenced from the same sample in a study of cytomegalovirus exposure and HLA in healthy donors. Researchers ran the PCR with 60 Vbeta and 13 Jbeta primers. Clones were read by immunoSEQ multiplex PCR, and TCRdb kept only the in-frame ones, dropping some. The sample includes 110,000 to 150,000 clones, over 65% seen only once; the top ten take over 2.5%. Input material: PBMCs. The receptors were sampled from a female donor in good health and CMV-seronegative.

The chain uses TRBV7-2 and TRBJ2-7, with TRBD1 as a possible D gene (6 bases). Between the trimmed V and J ends, which lost 1 base and 2 bases, there was a span of 12 bases. Germline V gene data show CDR1 as SGHTA and CDR2 as FQGNSA. This CDR3 is 15 amino acids long. The CDR3 coding sequence is TGTGCCAGCAGCTTAGTAATTGGACAGACCTACGAGCAGTACTTC. Protein: CASSLVIGQTYEQYF.

Turning to this clone: One end of the junction varies from germline; a read error may be responsible. The chain links TRBV7-9 to TRBJ2-7; 10 bases fit TRBD2. From germline, CDR1 is SEHNR and CDR2 FQNEAQ (reference sequence). This CDR3 is 17 amino acids long. The CDR3 protein is CSSSPLAGGPKGGEQYF. In nucleotides, the CDR3 is TGTTCCAGCAGCCCATTAGCGGGAGGACCCAAGGGAGGAGAGCAGTACTTC.

The rearrangement uses TRBV5-4 and TRBJ1-2; the match to TRBD1 covers 9 bases. The CDR3 has 14 residues. Trimming cost V 3 bases and J 6 bases; bases outside gene matches: 6. Germline V gene lookup returns CDR1 SGHNT and CDR2 YYREEE (reference sequence). In nucleotides, the CDR3 is TGTGCCAGCAGCTCGGGACAGGGCATTAATGGCTACACCTTC. It translates to CASSSGQGINGYTF.

This clone was observed a few times. V gene TRBV11-1 combines with J gene TRBJ2-3; the D gene is possibly TRBD2 (6 bases). V gave up 1 base and J gave up 4 bases, with 18 bases separating them. The CDR3 sequence is 17 residues long. CDR1 is SGHAT and CDR2 is FQDESV in the germline V gene (reference sequence). DNA of the CDR3: TGTGCCAGCAGCTTAGTCCGCGGGGCTCGGAGGTCAGATACGCAGTATTTT. This gives the protein CASSLVRGARRSDTQYF.

The chain links TRBV19 to TRBJ1-2, with a weak D call TRBD1 (5 bases). Germline CDR1 is LNHDA and CDR2 is SQIVND (reference sequence). V dropped 10 bases and J dropped 2 bases, with 8 bases sitting between them. The CDR3 is 11 amino acids. CDR3 coding DNA: TGTGCCACCGCAGGGAACTATGGCTACACCTTC. Protein sequence: CATAGNYGYTF.

This chain joins TRBV27 and TRBJ1-5, with 7 bases fitting TRBD1. Germline lookup yields CDR1 MNHEY and CDR2 SMNVEV (reference sequence). Unmatched junction bases numbered 5, after V lost 6 bases and J lost 6 bases. The CDR3 has 13 residues. CDR3 DNA: TGTGCCAGCAGCAATAACAGGGGTCAGCCCCAGCATTTT. It codes for CASSNNRGQPQHF.

This chain links TRBV5-5 with TRBJ2-7; D may be TRBD2 (5 bases). In germline, CDR1 is SGHKS, CDR2 YYEKEE (reference sequence). The CDR3 length is 14 residues. The V end was cut by 2 bases, the J end by 0 bases, with 9 bases between. CDR3 DNA sequence: TGTGCCAGCAGCTTTGACACTAGCTCCTACGAGCAGTACTTC. It encodes CASSFDTSSYEQYF.

The chain links TRBV28 to TRBJ2-5, with TRBD2 identical over 8 bases. The J call may be wrong; the DNA end is better matched by TRBJ2-7. Germline V gives CDR1 MDHEN, CDR2 SYDVKM. This CDR3 spans 14 amino acids. CDR3 bases: TGTGCCAGCAGTGGGGGCGGGGGGCGCTACGAGCAGTACTTC. This codes for CASSGGGGRYEQYF.

The chain has TRBV6-5 and TRBJ2-5; tentatively, D is TRBD2 (6 bases). The V gene's germline CDR1 is MNHEY and CDR2 SVGAGI. This CDR3 is built from 14 residues. The germline V and J ends were trimmed by 5 bases and 9 bases, with 19 bases remaining between them. CDR3 nucleotide sequence: TGTGCCAGCAGTAAAAGCGGGCTGACTGGGGCCCAGTACTTC. Its translation is CASSKSGLTGAQYF.

The chain recombines TRBV30 with TRBJ1-2, with 9 bases matching TRBD1. The CDR3 covers 18 residues. CDR1 is GTSNPN, CDR2 SVGIG, per germline (reference sequence). V shed 3 bases, J shed 4 bases, and the junction held 18 bases outside the gene matches. The CDR3 nucleotides read TGTGCCTGGAGCCCCATCGGGACAGGGATCCCCAGTGGCTATGGCTACACCTTC. The encoded protein is CAWSPIGTGIPSGYGYTF.

V and J are TRBV21-1 and TRBJ2-7; the table names TRBD1, a call not compared with the DNA. TRBV21-1 is shown as a pseudogene. This CDR3 spans 15 amino acids. The chain's CDR3 is CASSKVVTGVHEQYF. CDR3 nucleotide sequence: TGTGCCAGCAGCAAAGTCGTGACAGGGGTCCACGAGCAGTACTTC.

The rearrangement joins TRBV2 to TRBJ2-6; D not resolved. Germline V lookup: CDR1 SNHLY, CDR2 FYNNEI. Trimming took off 4 bases at V and 0 bases at J, with 4 bases between the two ends. The CDR3 is 14 amino acids. The CDR3 DNA sequence: TGTGCCAGCAGTGCCATCTCTGGGGCCAACGTCCTGACTTTC. This encodes CASSAISGANVLTF.

The chain joins TRBV10-3 to TRBJ2-7; TRBD2 aligns across 11 bases. Germline CDR1 is ENHRY and CDR2 is SYGVKD. V shed 4 bases and J 5 bases; nucleotides not matched to a gene: 1. This CDR3 has 13 residues. The CDR3 nucleotides read TGTGCCATCAGTGCGACTAGCGGGGACGAGCAGTACTTC. Translated, it gives CAISATSGDEQYF.

The genes are TRBV7-9 and TRBJ2-7; the match to TRBD2 covers 7 bases. Trimming at V came to 6 bases and at J to 3 bases, leaving 11 bases not matched to a gene. The CDR3 totals 15 residues. Germline CDR1 SEHNR, CDR2 FQNEAQ (reference sequence). The CDR3 spells CASSSGPGGSYEQYF. The CDR3 DNA is TGTGCCAGCAGTTCCGGACCGGGGGGTAGCTACGAGCAGTACTTC.

V gene TRBV4-2 combines with J gene TRBJ1-2; TRBD1 aligns across 10 bases. The V segment lost 4 bases and the J segment 7 bases; nucleotides outside the gene matches: 12. CDR1 is LGHNA, CDR2 YNFKEQ, per germline. CDR3 length equals 16 residues. CDR3 DNA sequence: TGTGCCAGCAGCCCCCCCTCGGACAGGGGGGAGGGTGGCTACACCTTC. It specifies CASSPPSDRGEGGYTF.

This clone has just one count. This chain uses TRBV28 with TRBJ2-1, with 8 bases identical to TRBD2. CDR3 length: 14 residues. Per the germline V gene, CDR1 is MDHEN and CDR2 is SYDVKM. V shed 6 bases and J 10 bases; nucleotides not matched to a gene: 11. In DNA form, the CDR3 reads TGTGCCAGCAGGAAGGGAGCGGGAGCGTTCGAGCAGTTCTTC. Amino acids: CASRKGAGAFEQFF.

A few counts support this clone. The chain couples TRBV7-9 to TRBJ2-3, with 8 bases fitting TRBD2. With V trimmed by 1 base and J by 2 bases, 8 bases remained unmatched. CDR3 length: 17 residues. Germline V CDR1 and CDR2: SEHNR, FQNEAQ (reference sequence). The CDR3 DNA follows: TGTGCCAGCAGCTTAGACGAACGGCGGGGGGTCACAGATACGCAGTATTTT. This gives the protein CASSLDERRGVTDTQYF. Filled out from reference TRBV7-9 and TRBJ2-3, the complete variable domain reads DTGVSQNPRHKITKRGQNVTFRCDPISEHNRLYWYRQTLGQGPEFLTYFQNEAQLEKSRLLSDRFSAERPKGSFSTLEIQRTEQGDSAMYLCASSLDERRGVTDTQYFGPGTRLTVL.

The chain links TRBV28 to TRBJ1-5; a possible D gene is TRBD1 (5 bases). The CDR3 consists of 13 residues. The germline V gene has CDR1 MDHEN and CDR2 SYDVKM. V was pared by 3 bases and J by 7 bases, with 10 bases between. The CDR3, as DNA: TGTGCCAGCAGTTTGCCAGGGATGCAGCCCCAGCATTTT. It codes for CASSLPGMQPQHF.

The rearrangement joins TRBV18 to TRBJ1-5, with TRBD1 matching 8 bases. Germline V gene lookup returns CDR1 KGHSH and CDR2 LQKENI. The CDR3 has 15 amino acids. Unmatched junction bases numbered 5, after V lost 5 bases and J lost 2 bases. CDR3 sequence reads: CASSSTGVRNQPQHF. The CDR3 DNA sequence: TGTGCCAGCTCATCGACAGGGGTTCGCAATCAGCCCCAGCATTTT.

V usage is TRBV2 and J usage is TRBJ2-7, with a tentative D call TRBD2 (6 bases). The CDR3 is made up of 15 amino acids. V dropped 6 bases and J dropped 5 bases, with 20 bases sitting between them. Germline V gene data show CDR1 as SNHLY and CDR2 as FYNNEI. The CDR3 region is CASSYEDMRGHEQYF. The CDR3 DNA sequence: TGTGCCAGCAGCTATGAAGACATGCGGGGCCACGAGCAGTACTTC.

The V and J genes are TRBV4-2 and TRBJ1-1; no clear D. CDR3 size: 14 residues. Trimming took 0 bases from V and 4 from J, leaving 9 bases between them. CDR1 LGHNA and CDR2 YNFKEQ come from the germline V gene. The CDR3 here is CASSQDRWSTEAFF. The CDR3 coding sequence is TGTGCCAGCAGCCAAGATAGGTGGAGCACTGAAGCTTTCTTT.

The chain carries TRBV9 and TRBJ1-3; no clear D gene. Trimming shortened V by 0 bases and J by 0 bases, and 7 bases separated the two germline ends. The CDR3 contains 15 residues. The germline gives CDR1 SGDLS, CDR2 YYNGEE. Written as DNA, the CDR3 is TGTGCCAGCAGCGTAGCAGGAACCTCTGGAAACACCATATATTTT. It encodes CASSVAGTSGNTIYF.

This chain connects TRBV7-8 to TRBJ2-3; 7 nucleotides match TRBD2. CDR1 and CDR2 from the germline V gene are SGHVS and FQNEAQ. Losses at the gene ends were 1 base for V and 1 base for J; bases not matched to a gene: 5. The CDR3 sequence is 16 residues long. The CDR3 sequence: CASSLDLAGGTDTQYF. The CDR3 DNA sequence: TGTGCCAGCAGCTTAGACTTAGCGGGCGGCACAGATACGCAGTATTTT.

The V call is TRBV10-2, the J call TRBJ2-3; 9 positions agree with TRBD1. The CDR3 consists of 14 residues. Per germline, CDR1 WSHSY and CDR2 SAAADI. Losses at the gene ends were 7 bases for V and 4 bases for J; bases not matched to a gene: 6. The CDR3: CASTPGTGSDTQYF. CDR3 coding DNA: TGCGCCAGCACCCCCGGGACAGGGTCAGATACGCAGTATTTT.

The gene calls are TRBV5-4 and TRBJ2-5, with 10 bases lining up with TRBD1. This CDR3 spans 17 amino acids. CDR1 SGHNT and CDR2 YYREEE come from the germline V gene (reference sequence). The V segment lost 0 bases and the J segment 5 bases; nucleotides outside the gene matches: 10. The CDR3 loop is CASSLGGQGWVTETQYF. The CDR3 region has the DNA TGTGCCAGCAGCTTGGGGGGACAGGGGTGGGTCACTGAGACCCAGTACTTC.

This clone appeared a single time. The gene calls are TRBV7-9 and TRBJ2-3; perhaps TRBD2 as D (5 bases). The CDR3 contains 13 residues. Trimming took off 0 bases at V and 6 bases at J, with 7 bases between the two ends. Germline assignment: CDR1 SEHNR and CDR2 FQNEAQ (reference sequence). The CDR3 reads CASSLARGDTQYF. CDR3 coding DNA: TGTGCCAGCAGCTTAGCGCGCGGGGATACGCAGTATTTT.